The 30 T cell receptor beta chains below were found in one sample sequenced in a study of regulatory T cells in long-lasting Graves disease. The time point was: newly diagnosed GD, antithyroid drugs for less than 3 months. From RNA extracted from PBMCs, the TCR library was made. Arm-PCR of CDR3 regions and iRepertoire HTBI primers were used to build TCR beta libraries. TCRdb analysed the multiplex PCR reads with MiXCR anew, one entry per CDR3 protein. The sample holds fewer than 650,000 distinct CDR3 sequences, roughly 16% seen once. These data were also reused for a study on T cells in Graves' hyperthyroidism and ophthalmopathy.

The sample was peripheral blood mononuclear cells (PBMCs), taken at new diagnosis, from a patient treated with antithyroid drugs. The receptors were gathered from a woman in her twenties or thirties with Graves disease.

This sequence joins TRBV9 and TRBJ2-1; 11 bases align to TRBD2. The CDR3 spans 15 residues. V was pared by 4 bases and J by 6 bases, with 6 bases of the junction left unmatched. Germline V CDR1 and CDR2: SGDLS, YYNGEE. CDR3 residues: CASSQTSGVGNEQFF. DNA for the CDR3: TGTGCCAGCAGCCAGACTAGCGGGGTAGGCAATGAGCAGTTCTTC. Based on the CDR3 plus reference TRBV9 and TRBJ2-1, the full variable domain is DSGVTQTPKHLITATGQRVTLRCSPRSGDLSVYWYQQSLDQGLQFLIQYYNGEERAKGNILERFSAQQFPDLHSELNLSSLELGDSALYFCASSQTSGVGNEQFFGPGTRLTVL.

This clonotype was seen only a few times. This sequence joins TRBV24-1 and TRBJ2-1; D is unresolved. The germline V gene has CDR1 KGHDR and CDR2 SFDVKD. This CDR3 has 15 amino acids. Trimming removed 5 bases at V and 0 bases at J, with 10 bases between. Written as DNA, the CDR3 is TGTGCCACCAGTGGCTCCGTAGGCTCCTACAATGAGCAGTTCTTC. It encodes CATSGSVGSYNEQFF.

V gene TRBV20-1 combines with J gene TRBJ2-7; 7 bases line up with TRBD2. The CDR3 is 14 residues long. Germline CDR1 is DFQATT and CDR2 is SNEGSKA (reference sequence). V lost 2 bases to trimming and J lost 4 bases; unmatched junction nucleotides: 8. The DNA of the CDR3 is TGCAGTGCTAGACCCCGAGCGGGGTATTACGAGCAGTACTTC. Translating it yields CSARPRAGYYEQYF.

This clonotype was recorded a few times. In DNA form, the CDR3 reads TGCAGTGCTAGTCCATTCTCTGGGGCCAACGTCCTGACTTTC. Translating gives CSASPFSGANVLTF. V is TRBV20-1 and J is TRBJ2-6; D is uncertain. V was clipped by 3 bases and J by 0 bases, with 6 bases between them. This CDR3 is 14 amino acids long. Germline lookup yields CDR1 DFQATT and CDR2 SNEGSKA (reference sequence).

This clonotype was observed a handful of times. V gene TRBV20-1 combines with J gene TRBJ2-4, with D possibly TRBD2 on 6 matching bases. With 6 bases removed from V and 5 bases from J, the gap between germline ends came to 14 bases. Germline V gene sequence: CDR1 DFQATT, CDR2 SNEGSKA (reference sequence). The CDR3 spans 13 residues. CDR3 sequence: CSAQTRDENIQYF. The CDR3 DNA reads TGCAGTGCCCAGACTAGAGACGAAAACATTCAGTACTTC.

The sample holds many counts of this clonotype. The V call is TRBV30, the J call TRBJ1-5, with D unclear. V shed 2 bases and J shed 3 bases, with 8 bases lying between them. CDR1 GTSNPN and CDR2 SVGIG come from the germline V gene (reference sequence). CDR3 size: 13 residues. The CDR3 here is CAWSRRSNQPQHF. The CDR3 bases are TGTGCCTGGAGTCGACGGTCCAATCAGCCCCAGCATTTT.

This clonotype has a handful of counts. CDR3: CSARGPSGAGRDIQYF. CDR3 DNA: TGCAGTGCTAGGGGTCCTAGCGGGGCGGGCCGGGACATTCAGTACTTC. V and J are TRBV20-1 and TRBJ2-1; 9 positions match TRBD2. The J call is doubtful: the DNA matches TRBJ2-4 better. This CDR3 has 16 residues. The germline CDR1 and CDR2 sequences are DFQATT and SNEGSKA (reference sequence).

This clonotype has ten or more counts. The genes are TRBV6-2 or TRBV6-3 and TRBJ1-5, with TRBD1 as a possible D gene (5 bases). Deletions cut 0 bases from V and 4 bases from J, with 10 bases between. This CDR3 comprises 15 residues. CDR1 is MNHEY and CDR2 is SVGEGT in the germline V gene. The CDR3 is CASSYSGTLNQPQHF. In DNA form, the CDR3 reads TGTGCCAGCAGTTACTCCGGGACGTTAAATCAGCCCCAGCATTTT.

This chain uses TRBV27 with TRBJ1-4, with 7 bases lining up with TRBD1. This CDR3 has 13 amino acids. Germline V CDR1 and CDR2: MNHEY, SMNVEV (reference sequence). With 3 bases clipped from V and 6 bases from J, the junction kept 1 base outside the gene matches. CDR3 sequence reads: CASSLTGYEKLFF. The CDR3 coding sequence is TGTGCCAGCAGTTTGACAGGGTATGAAAAACTGTTTTTT. Combining the CDR3 with reference TRBV27 and TRBJ1-4 gives the whole variable domain EAQVTQNPRYLITVTGKKLTVTCSQNMNHEYMSWYRQDPGLGLRQIYYSMNVEVTDKGDVPEGYKVSRKEKRNFPLILESPSPNQTSLYFCASSLTGYEKLFFGSGTQLSVL.

This clonotype was counted once. This chain uses TRBV4-1 with TRBJ1-1; 8 positions agree with TRBD1. Looked up from germline, CDR1 is MGHRA and CDR2 is YSYEKL. The CDR3 has 15 amino acids. V was pared by 2 bases and J by 7 bases, with 9 bases of the junction left unmatched. The CDR3 sequence: CASSQPKTGEYEAFF. The DNA for the CDR3 is TGCGCCAGCAGCCAACCGAAGACAGGGGAGTATGAAGCTTTCTTT.

This clonotype came up many times. The chain combines TRBV7-2 with TRBJ2-1, with 7 bases aligning to TRBD2. The CDR3 loop spans 13 amino acids. Germline V CDR1 and CDR2: SGHTA, FQGNSA. V was clipped by 9 bases and J by 2 bases; unmatched bases: 4. CDR3 amino acids: CASTGLPYNEQFF. The CDR3 nucleotides read TGTGCCAGTACGGGACTACCCTACAATGAGCAGTTCTTC.

This clonotype was seen at least ten times. The chain carries TRBV7-9 and TRBJ2-1; 10 bases agree with TRBD2. The CDR3 length is 17 residues. Germline CDR1 SEHNR, CDR2 FQNEAQ (reference sequence). Losses at the gene ends were 5 bases for V and 7 bases for J; bases not matched to a gene: 14. CDR3 residues: CASSPRGLAGDLNEQFF. The CDR3 DNA follows: TGTGCCAGCAGCCCCCGCGGTCTAGCGGGAGATTTAAATGAGCAGTTCTTC.

This clonotype was counted only a few times. The gene calls are TRBV6-4 and TRBJ1-1, with 7 bases identical to TRBD1. This CDR3 has 14 residues. CDR1 MRHNA and CDR2 SNTAGT come from the germline V gene. V gave up 7 bases and J gave up 7 bases; unmatched junction bases: 12. CDR3 bases: TGTGCCAGCAAGAGGGGCGACAGGGACGGTGAAGCTTTCTTT. It encodes CASKRGDRDGEAFF.

The V and J genes are TRBV6-1 and TRBJ1-2; TRBD1 aligns across 7 bases. After removal of 8 bases from V and 4 bases from J, the junction contained 4 bases not matched to a gene. Looked up from germline, CDR1 is MNHNS and CDR2 is SASEGT. This CDR3 has 12 amino acids. The CDR3 protein is CASSTGPYGYTF. The CDR3 region has the DNA TGTGCCAGCTCGACAGGGCCCTATGGCTACACCTTC.

The table lists this clonotype with a few counts. A read error is possible here, since a much larger clone lies one base away. The genes are TRBV6-1 and TRBJ1-1, with a weak D call TRBD1 (5 bases). Germline-derived CDR1 and CDR2 are MNHNS and SASEGT. Trimming pared 11 bases from V and 0 bases from J, leaving 13 bases between. CDR3 length equals 13 residues. CDR3 residues: CAGQRGLNTEAFF. The CDR3 nucleotides are TGTGCCGGCCAACGGGGCCTGAACACTGAAGCTTTCTTT.

This clonotype appeared a few times. The genes are TRBV28 and TRBJ2-7; D not resolved. Germline V gives CDR1 MDHEN, CDR2 SYDVKM. The ends were cut back, 6 bases at V and 5 bases at J, with 14 bases in the middle. The CDR3 spans 13 residues. The CDR3 loop is CASSPLSGHEQYF. The CDR3 DNA follows: TGTGCCAGCAGCCCATTGTCAGGCCACGAGCAGTACTTC.

The rearrangement links TRBV7-3 to TRBJ2-6; 10 bases fit TRBD1. CDR3 length: 18 residues. Unmatched junction bases numbered 9, after V lost 5 bases and J lost 2 bases. Germline V gives CDR1 SGHTA, CDR2 FQGTGA. CDR3 nucleotides: TGTGCCAGCAGCGCGAGACAGGGGGCTGGAGCTGGGGCCAACGTCCTGACTTTC. Translating it yields CASSARQGAGAGANVLTF.

This clonotype was recorded many times. The chain recombines TRBV7-8 with TRBJ2-5; 8 nucleotides agree with TRBD2. Germline CDR1 and CDR2: SGHVS and FQNEAQ. V lost 1 base and J lost 9; bases outside the gene matches: 10. CDR3 length: 15 residues. CDR3 in DNA: TGTGCCAGCAGCTTAGTTTTGCATGCCGGGGGGGCCCAGTACTTC. It specifies CASSLVLHAGGAQYF.

This clonotype was found a few times. This sequence joins TRBV24-1 and TRBJ2-7; 7 bases are shared with TRBD2. The CDR3 sequence is 14 residues long. J gave up 4 bases and V 7 bases, and 9 bases lay outside the gene matches. CDR1 and CDR2 (germline): KGHDR, SFDVKD. For the CDR3, the DNA is TGTGCCACCAGCTCGTGGACTAGTGCTTACGAGCAGTACTTC. It translates to CATSSWTSAYEQYF.

This clonotype appeared many times. This rearrangement joins TRBV28 to TRBJ1-1; D might be TRBD1 (6 bases). Germline V gives CDR1 MDHEN, CDR2 SYDVKM. Trimming stripped 6 bases from V and 6 bases from J, with 20 bases between. The CDR3 consists of 15 residues. The DNA for the CDR3 is TGTGCCAGCAGATATCCAGGGGCCCAGAGGGCTGAAGCTTTCTTT. It yields the protein CASRYPGAQRAEAFF.

The chain is built from TRBV5-1 and TRBJ2-5, with TRBD2 identical over 10 bases. Germline CDR1 is SGHRS and CDR2 is YFSETQ. This CDR3 has 17 amino acids. The ends lost 4 bases at V and 2 bases at J; junction bases unmatched: 11. The CDR3 loop is CASSPGGTSVGQETQYF. Written as DNA, the CDR3 is TGCGCCAGCAGCCCCGGAGGGACTAGCGTCGGTCAAGAGACCCAGTACTTC.

The rearrangement links TRBV13 to TRBJ2-7; no reliable D call. CDR1 and CDR2 from the germline V gene are PRHDT and FYEKMQ (reference sequence). This CDR3 spans 15 amino acids. V shed 0 bases and J shed 0 bases, with 9 bases lying between them. The CDR3 sequence is CASSLGLKSSYEQYF. The CDR3 DNA follows: TGTGCCAGCAGCTTAGGGCTTAAGTCCTCCTACGAGCAGTACTTC.

This chain connects TRBV5-1 to TRBJ2-5; TRBD2 matches at 8 bases. Germline CDR1 reads SGHRS; CDR2 reads YFSETQ. V lost 4 bases and J lost 1; bases outside the gene matches: 9. CDR3 length: 16 residues. The chain's CDR3 is CASSRRPTSGQETQYF. The CDR3 nucleotides read TGCGCCAGCAGCCGACGTCCTACTAGCGGCCAAGAGACCCAGTACTTC. Filled out from reference TRBV5-1 and TRBJ2-5, the complete variable domain reads KAGVTQTPRYLIKTRGQQVTLSCSPISGHRSVSWYQQTPGQGLQFLFEYFSETQRNKGNFPGRFSGRQFSNSRSEMNVSTLELGDSALYLCASSRRPTSGQETQYFGPGTRLLVL.

The rearrangement links TRBV20-1 to TRBJ1-6, with a tentative D call TRBD1 (5 bases). The CDR3 is 10 amino acids. The germline V and J ends were trimmed by 6 bases and 14 bases, with 11 bases remaining between them. CDR1 DFQATT and CDR2 SNEGSKA come from the germline V gene (reference sequence). The CDR3 DNA sequence: TGCAGTGCGGGCGGGACGGCCCTCCACTTT. Translating it yields CSAGGTALHF.

The sample holds many counts of this clonotype. The DNA for the CDR3 is TGTGCCAGCAGTCGACTAGCGGGAGGGAGTGACCAAGAGACCCAGTACTTC. Encoded protein: CASSRLAGGSDQETQYF. The chain has TRBV11-2 and TRBJ2-5; 14 positions match TRBD2. J was trimmed by 0 bases and V by 6 bases; bases with no gene match: 6. The length of the CDR3 is 17 residues. Germline-derived CDR1 and CDR2 are SGHAT and FQNNGV.

This clonotype was counted at least ten times. The chain carries TRBV3-1 and TRBJ1-1; D uncertain. The CDR3 extends over 16 amino acids. Trimming took off 4 bases at V and 1 base at J, with 16 bases between the two ends. Per the germline V gene, CDR1 is LGHDT and CDR2 is YNNKEL (reference sequence). The CDR3 spells CASSPFSGEGNTEAFF. The CDR3 bases are TGTGCCAGCAGCCCCTTTTCGGGCGAAGGGAACACTGAAGCTTTCTTT.

This chain connects TRBV2 to TRBJ1-2; D is unresolved. The V end lost 3 bases, the J end lost 1 base, and 6 bases lay between the germline ends. There are 13 residues in the CDR3. Per germline, CDR1 SNHLY and CDR2 FYNNEI. The CDR3 region is CASSDNSNYGYTF. The CDR3 nucleotides read TGTGCCAGCAGTGATAACAGTAACTATGGCTACACCTTC.

A few counts support this clonotype. The chain combines TRBV2 with TRBJ2-2, with 9 nucleotides matching TRBD2. The CDR3 runs 16 residues. After removal of 6 bases from V and 2 bases from J, the junction contained 7 bases not matched to a gene. From germline, CDR1 is SNHLY and CDR2 FYNNEI. CDR3 nucleotides: TGTGCCAGCAGGACTAGCGGAGTTAAAAACACCGGGGAGCTGTTTTTT. Encoded protein: CASRTSGVKNTGELFF. The full variable domain, rest sourced from reference TRBV2 and TRBJ2-2, is EPEVTQTPSHQVTQMGQEVILRCVPISNHLYFYWYRQILGQKVEFLVSFYNNEISEKSEIFDDQFSVERPDGSNFTLKIRSTKLEDSAMYFCASRTSGVKNTGELFFGEGSRLTVL.

As for this clonotype: Since a much larger clone is just one base distant, this may be a read error. The chain recombines TRBV7-2 with TRBJ2-2; D may be TRBD2 (5 bases). Germline lookup yields CDR1 SGHTA and CDR2 FQGNSA. The CDR3 contains 14 residues. In DNA, the CDR3 is TGTGCCAGCAGCTTAGCACTTAACACCGGGGAGCTGGTTTTT. This codes for CASSLALNTGELVF.

This clonotype showed up many times. The V and J genes are TRBV29-1 and TRBJ2-7; 9 bases align to TRBD1. The germline V gene has CDR1 SQVTM and CDR2 ANQGSEA. This CDR3 contains 14 residues. The V gene end was trimmed by 4 bases and the J gene end by 3 bases; junction bases not matched to a gene: 7. In nucleotides, the CDR3 is TGCAGCGTTGTTGGACAGGGGAGTTTCTACGAGCAGTACTTC. Its translation: CSVVGQGSFYEQYF.